These T cell receptor beta chains were read from a single sample in a study of vaccination effects on CD4 cells after COVID-19. Repertoires were generated with immunoSEQ multiplex PCR, while TCRdb's copy carries only in-frame clones and drops some. Of 30,000 to 35,000 clones listed, roughly 75% are singletons. Their target antigens are unknown. The source was CD4+ T cells from PBMCs cultured without peptide, collected after COVID-19 vaccination. The receptor set was obtained from a human donor who had a prior SARS-CoV-2 infection. CDR3s include the opening cysteine and the closing phenylalanine or tryptophan. Each record gives: V gene, J gene, CDR3 length, CDR3 protein.

TRBV6-1	TRBJ2-1	17	CASSENLYGRANNEQFF
TRBV27	TRBJ2-3	17	CASSYKGTDLPTDTQYF
TRBV19	TRBJ1-1	15	CASSTGPNMNTEAFF
TRBV29-1	TRBJ1-2	12	CSATGGAKDYTF
TRBV7-8	TRBJ2-1	17	CASSSSGGAGSIREQFF
TRBV6-4	TRBJ1-5	20	CASSDILPGQGARNNQPQHF
TRBV5-1	TRBJ2-1	14	CASSLVSGGYEQFF
TRBV10-3	TRBJ2-7	15	CAISEGGGVRYEQYF
TRBV16	TRBJ2-2	15	CASSRGRANTGELFF
TRBV7-3	TRBJ1-1	14	CASSLQARDTEAFF
TRBV4-1	TRBJ1-1	11	CASSHRRGSFF
TRBV7-9	TRBJ2-7	14	CASSFQISSYEQYF
TRBV2	TRBJ1-3	15	CASSSYGGSGNTIYF
TRBV5-4	TRBJ1-2	13	CASSYDSNYGYTF
TRBV7-8	TRBJ1-5	15	CASSFGTGNYQPQHF
TRBV24-1	TRBJ2-5	15	CATSAGQAHLETQYF
TRBV4-1	TRBJ1-2	16	CASSQDGRGYSYGYTF
TRBV5-4	TRBJ2-5	16	CASSQEAGAGQETQYF
TRBV6-5	TRBJ1-6	15	CASSYQPKGYSPLHF
TRBV27	TRBJ2-7	15	CASSTHRDKFYEQYF
TRBV7-3	TRBJ2-1	13	CASSLGADNEQFF
TRBV5-4	TRBJ2-3	15	CASSLAGGMGDTQYF
TRBV2	TRBJ2-1	13	CASSGTDGGEQFF
TRBV11-3	TRBJ2-1	14	CAIQTSGAYNEQFF
TRBV5-1	TRBJ2-5	14	CASSRIAGDETQYF
TRBV5-8	TRBJ1-5	16	CASSLVDRGLNQPQHF
TRBV11-3	TRBJ2-7	16	CASSLRGGTSASEQYF
TRBV5-1	TRBJ2-2	11	CASYQQGELFF
TRBV5-1	TRBJ2-3	14	CASSLTSGADTQYF
TRBV11-3	TRBJ1-3	16	CASSSLGTGLGNTIYF
TRBV3-1/TRBV3-2	TRBJ1-2	14	CASSRLTGGYGYTF
TRBV30	TRBJ1-1	13	CAWSGDSYTEAFF
TRBV28	TRBJ2-3	20	CASSFPTTLFRDTSTDTQYF